Below, 20 T cell receptor beta chains from the same sample are listed, as sequenced in a study of shared clonotypes between healthy human individuals (dated by TCRdb to 2020 to 2022). Library creation used the immunoSEQ multiplex PCR assay. TCRdb mirrors the immuneACCESS table, restricted to in-frame sequences. Some clones are absent from its copies; in checked studies, under half trace to an unresolved V gene, and the reason for the others is unknown. This sample has around 1.5 million clones in its table, and roughly 98% of those were observed once. Together, the top ten hold about 0.4% of the sample. The source material was naive CD4+ T cells sorted from blood. This specimen's cell subset or site label, interpreted: CD45RA+ positively selected. The receptors originated from a man aged 25 to 40 in good health.

This chain joins TRBV30 and TRBJ2-3, with 7 bases fitting TRBD1. Trimming removed 7 bases from V and 0 bases from J; junction bases left unmatched: 13. Germline V lookup: CDR1 GTSNPN, CDR2 SVGIG (reference sequence). This CDR3 spans 16 amino acids. CDR3 sequence: CASRKSRDSSTDTQYF. The CDR3 region has the DNA TGTGCCTCCCGGAAATCCCGGGACAGTAGCACAGATACGCAGTATTTT. The whole variable domain, remainder taken from reference TRBV30 and TRBJ2-3, is SQTIHQWPATLVQPVGSPLSLECTVEGTSNPNLYWYRQAAGRGLQLLFYSVGIGQISSEVPQNLSASRPQDRQFILSSKKLLLSDSGFYLCASRKSRDSSTDTQYFGPGTRLTVL.

The chain combines TRBV6-1 with TRBJ2-7; D not resolved. The germline gives CDR1 MNHNS, CDR2 SASEGT. The CDR3 length is 15 residues. V was shortened by 6 bases and J by 0 bases, with 15 bases between the two germline ends. CDR3 sequence: CASSDRHQSSYEQYF. The CDR3 DNA reads as TGTGCCAGCAGCGATAGACACCAGAGCTCCTACGAGCAGTACTTC.

J is TRBJ2-1 and V is TRBV5-1; D possibly corresponds to TRBD2 (6 bases). V was cut by 4 bases and J by 7 bases, with 24 bases left in between. Germline V gene lookup returns CDR1 SGHRS and CDR2 YFSETQ. The CDR3 has 17 amino acids. CDR3 DNA: TGCGCCAGCAGCCCGCAACAGCCAGCGGGCTACGGGAATGAGCAGTTCTTC. This codes for CASSPQQPAGYGNEQFF.

This sequence joins TRBV7-2 and TRBJ2-1; D is unresolved. Per germline, CDR1 SGHTA and CDR2 FQGNSA. The V end lost 1 base, the J end lost 2 bases, and 12 bases lay between the germline ends. The CDR3 sequence is 16 residues long. The CDR3 reads CASSLGAWATYNEQFF. The DNA for the CDR3 is TGTGCCAGCAGCTTAGGGGCCTGGGCCACCTACAATGAGCAGTTCTTC.

This chain connects TRBV28 to TRBJ2-1, with D unclear. Germline CDR1 reads MDHEN; CDR2 reads SYDVKM. With 2 bases removed from V and 5 bases from J, the gap between germline ends came to 4 bases. This CDR3 spans 12 amino acids. The CDR3 sequence is CASSLIHNEQFF. For the CDR3, the DNA is TGTGCCAGCAGTTTAATACACAATGAGCAGTTCTTC.

Concerning this clone itself: The sample holds other DNA sequences that translate to the same CDR3. The CDR3 protein is CASSLNLPNTEAFF. The CDR3, as DNA: TGTGCCAGCAGTTTGAACTTACCGAACACTGAAGCTTTCTTT. The chain links TRBV28 to TRBJ1-1; D not certain. The V end lost 3 bases, the J end lost 1 base, and 9 bases lay between the germline ends. This CDR3 comprises 14 residues. The germline V gene has CDR1 MDHEN and CDR2 SYDVKM.

The chain uses TRBV5-1 and TRBJ2-5; tentatively, D is TRBD1 (5 bases). Trimming shortened V by 0 bases and J by 2 bases, and 14 bases separated the two germline ends. This CDR3 contains 16 residues. Looked up from germline, CDR1 is SGHRS and CDR2 is YFSETQ. For the CDR3, the DNA is TGCGCCAGCAGCTTGGGGACCCTGCAGGGACAAGAGACCCAGTACTTC. Protein sequence: CASSLGTLQGQETQYF.

This chain connects TRBV11-2 to TRBJ2-4; D not resolved. Between the trimmed V and J ends, which lost 2 bases and 4 bases, there was a span of 15 bases. The germline V gene encodes CDR1 SGHAT and CDR2 FQNNGV. This CDR3 spans 16 amino acids. CDR3 in amino acids: CASSLLPGQLKNIQYF. The CDR3 DNA follows: TGTGCCAGCAGCTTACTCCCTGGCCAACTTAAAAACATTCAGTACTTC.

CDR3 protein: CASSLKVLAGGQVEQYF. The DNA of the CDR3 is TGTGCCAGCAGCTTAAAGGTCCTTGCGGGAGGTCAGGTCGAGCAGTACTTC. The chain employs TRBV7-6 and TRBJ2-7; TRBD2 matches 8 bases. After removal of 2 bases from V and 6 bases from J, the junction contained 15 bases not matched to a gene. Per the germline V gene, CDR1 is SGHVS and CDR2 is FNYEAQ. CDR3 length: 17 residues.

In its sample, this clone was seen once. This chain uses TRBV7-2 with TRBJ2-5; 7 bases align to TRBD2. Looked up from germline, CDR1 is SGHTA and CDR2 is FQGNSA. V lost 5 bases, J lost 2 bases, and 5 bases stayed unmatched. The CDR3 runs to 14 residues. This CDR3 reads CASSRLANQETQYF. The CDR3 bases are TGTGCCAGCAGCCGACTAGCAAATCAAGAGACCCAGTACTTC.

This chain connects TRBV7-6 to TRBJ2-2, with 8 bases that match TRBD1. Germline trimming cut 8 bases from V and 4 bases from J; bases unmatched to any gene: 3. Germline V gene lookup returns CDR1 SGHVS and CDR2 FNYEAQ. The CDR3 is 13 amino acids. CDR3 in amino acids: CASRTGSTGELFF. The DNA of the CDR3 is TGTGCCAGCCGGACAGGGAGCACCGGGGAGCTGTTTTTT.

The chain has TRBV18 and TRBJ2-2; the D is unclear. V was cut by 3 bases and J by 0 bases, with 8 bases left in between. In germline, CDR1 is KGHSH, CDR2 LQKENI. The CDR3 covers 15 residues. This chain's CDR3 is CASSPKATNTGELFF. The CDR3, as DNA: TGTGCCAGCTCACCGAAAGCCACGAACACCGGGGAGCTGTTTTTT.

This chain links TRBV28 with TRBJ1-3, with D maybe TRBD1 (6 bases). The CDR3 has 14 residues. CDR1 is MDHEN and CDR2 is SYDVKM in the germline V gene. The V end was cut by 3 bases, the J end by 7 bases, with 13 bases between. For the CDR3, the DNA is TGTGCCAGCAGTTTTTGGGGGGCAAAGAACACCATATATTTT. Its protein product is CASSFWGAKNTIYF.

The chain combines TRBV25-1 with TRBJ1-4, with 10 bases matching TRBD1. CDR3 length: 16 residues. Germline V lookup: CDR1 MGHDK, CDR2 SYGVNS. The junction had 5 bases not matched to a gene; V was cut back by 1 base and J by 6 bases. The CDR3 reads CASSELGGTGDEKLFF. As DNA, the CDR3 is TGTGCCAGCAGTGAATTGGGAGGGACAGGGGATGAAAAACTGTTTTTT.

To note about this clone: At one end the junction does not follow the germline gene, possibly because of a read error. The V gene is TRBV11-2, the J gene TRBJ1-2; D gene uncertain. Germline-derived CDR1 and CDR2 are SGHAT and FQNNGV. The CDR3 is 12 residues long. CDR3: CASSLERVSLDF. The CDR3 region has the DNA TGTGCCAGCAGCTTGGAAAGGGTATCCCTTGACTTC.

J is TRBJ2-2 and V is TRBV5-1, with 9 bases identical to TRBD1. With V trimmed by 3 bases and J by 0 bases, 3 bases remained unmatched. CDR1 is SGHRS, CDR2 YFSETQ, per germline. CDR3 length equals 16 residues. The CDR3 DNA follows: TGCGCCAGCAGCTCCCGACAGGGGGCGAACACCGGGGAGCTGTTTTTT. This codes for CASSSRQGANTGELFF.

In this sample, this clone turned up once. This chain uses TRBV10-3 with TRBJ2-1; no definite D call. V was cut by 6 bases and J by 3 bases, with 15 bases left in between. The CDR3 has 15 residues. Germline-derived CDR1 and CDR2 are ENHRY and SYGVKD. CDR3 protein: CAISTDTTFYNEQFF. CDR3 in DNA: TGTGCCATCAGCACCGACACGACATTCTACAATGAGCAGTTCTTC.

A remark on this clone: Other DNA sequences from this sample encode an identical CDR3 as well. The CDR3 spells CASSLGGQETQYF. For the CDR3, the DNA is TGTGCCAGCAGCTTAGGCGGCCAAGAGACCCAGTACTTC. V gene TRBV7-3 combines with J gene TRBJ2-5; D uncertain. CDR1 and CDR2 from the germline V gene are SGHTA and FQGTGA. The V end was cut by 2 bases, the J end by 1 base, with 5 bases between. The CDR3 runs to 13 residues. Full variable domain (missing parts from reference TRBV7-3 and TRBJ2-5): GAGVSQTPSNKVTEKGKYVELRCDPISGHTALYWYRQSLGQGPEFLIYFQGTGAADDSGLPNDRFFAVRPEGSVSTLKIQRTERGDSAVYLCASSLGGQETQYFGPGTRLLVL.

The sample holds one count of this clone. This sequence joins TRBV14 and TRBJ2-7, with 8 bases identical to TRBD1. The junction had 9 bases not matched to a gene; V was cut back by 4 bases and J by 1 base. Germline CDR1 SGHDN, CDR2 FVKESK. The CDR3 runs 16 residues. DNA of the CDR3: TGTGCCAGCAGCCCGATGTGGGACAGGAGATCCTACGAGCAGTACTTC. This encodes CASSPMWDRRSYEQYF.

In the case of this clone: Other nucleotide sequences from this sample produce the same CDR3. The rearrangement joins TRBV5-4 to TRBJ1-1; D remains unclear. Trimming shortened V by 0 bases and J by 0 bases, and 6 bases separated the two germline ends. This CDR3 region has 14 residues. The germline CDR1 and CDR2 sequences are SGHNT and YYREEE (reference sequence). CDR3 loop: CASSLDRLNTEAFF. CDR3 sequence (DNA): TGTGCCAGCAGCTTGGACAGATTGAACACTGAAGCTTTCTTT.